This T cell receptor (beta chain) was sequenced for a study of vaccination and CD4 T cells after COVID-19. For the study at large: Each individual in the study obtained two doses of BNT162b2 or mRNA-1273 vaccine.

Treatment defined: approximately 9-day PBMC culture with coronavirus spike peptide pools or control peptides (ViraFEST assay). The unexposed donor's CD4+ T cells were collected before the COVID-19 pandemic (2011-2018). T cells were expanded with peptide pools, and expanded clonotypes were identified by TCR sequencing. Concerning this clonotype: Its antigen is still unknown.

Cultured CD4+ T cell DNA was sequenced using the Oncomine TCR Beta short-read assay. Genomic DNA was extracted from cultured CD4+ T cells. Via MiXCR, TCRdb re-called the PCR reads, giving one row per CDR3 protein. The sample consists of thousands of distinct CDR3 sequences, approximately 34% of them appearing once. CDR3 length equals 15 residues. V was pared by 0 bases and J by 9 bases, with 6 bases of the junction left unmatched. The germline CDR1 and CDR2 sequences are SGHNT and YYREEE (reference sequence). This receptor was taken from a human donor in good health. V and J are TRBV5-4 and TRBJ1-6; 7 bases line up with TRBD1. Sequencing input: CD4+ T cells from blood, cultured in vitro. In nucleotides, the CDR3 is TGTGCCAGCAGCTTGGAACGACAGGGAACTTCACCCCTCCACTTT. This encodes CASSLERQGTSPLHF.